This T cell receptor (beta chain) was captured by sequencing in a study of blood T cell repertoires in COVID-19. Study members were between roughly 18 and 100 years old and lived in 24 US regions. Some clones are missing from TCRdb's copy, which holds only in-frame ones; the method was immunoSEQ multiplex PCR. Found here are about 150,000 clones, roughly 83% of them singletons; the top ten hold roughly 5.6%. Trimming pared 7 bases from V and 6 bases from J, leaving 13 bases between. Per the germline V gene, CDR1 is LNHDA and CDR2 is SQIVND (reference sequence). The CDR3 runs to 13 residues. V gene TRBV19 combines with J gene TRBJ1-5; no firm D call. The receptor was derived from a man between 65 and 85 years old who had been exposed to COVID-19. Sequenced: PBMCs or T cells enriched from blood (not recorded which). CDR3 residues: CASTWGGGQPQHF. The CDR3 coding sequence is TGTGCCAGTACCTGGGGAGGTGGTCAGCCCCAGCATTTT.